This TCR beta chain was captured in a study of blood T cell repertoires in COVID-19 (dated by TCRdb to the early 2020s). Context from the whole study: Samples from collaborators originated in the United States, Italy and Spain and spanned both the acute and convalescent phases of COVID-19. Where HLA class I and class II types were available, the types were taken from metadata supplied by the sample provider, not from assay-based typing. Nearly every sample came with metadata listing a de-identified subject ID, COVID-19 status, age in years and sex. The dataset comprised deeply sampled blood TCRbeta repertoires from subjects exposed to, actively infected with, or recovered from COVID-19. The repertoires were made available in a free public database intended to serve as a resource for research on the immune response to SARS-CoV-2. The samples were drawn from the first 160 participants of the ongoing ImmuneRACE study and from 1,254 subjects provided by 6 global collaborators. The prospective study material was composed of cDNA or gDNA derived from T cells, B-cell-depleted T cells, or PBMCs. The full study reports these points: The amount of clinical and demographic metadata varied by source and participant and was provided uncurated.

In the prospective study, participants were about 18 to 95 years old, resided in 24 geographic areas of the United States, and were enrolled through a virtual design. To assign participants to cohorts, the prospective study relied on clinical history that participants themselves reported in a screening survey and a study questionnaire. Exposed participants had been in contact, within 2 weeks of entering the study, with a person who had a PCR-confirmed or clinician-diagnosed case of COVID-19. Each participant in the prospective study had whole blood, serum and a nasopharyngeal or oropharyngeal swab collected by mobile phlebotomists. Participants in the prospective study had the option to provide additional blood draws and questionnaires over a roughly two-month period. Prospective study blood samples were shipped either frozen or at room temperature before DNA extraction. On this clone itself: The antigen it binds to is not known. Base qualities were left out, and no much larger clone turns up one base away.

TCRbeta CDR3 regions were amplified from genomic DNA by means of the immunoSEQ Assay, a bias-controlled multiplex PCR. Per the source publication's procedure: Nucleated cell counts per sample were estimated from amplification of reference gene primers within the assay. Sequence reads were collapsed and filtered to measure the absolute abundance of every unique TCRbeta CDR3 rearrangement. For each sample, productive Simpson clonality was calculated as the square root of Simpson's diversity index across productive rearrangements. What TCRdb holds here is the immuneACCESS table cut down to in-frame rearrangements. Part of the clones is not present; checked against another copy, under half of the missing clones reflect an unresolved V gene, and the others are unexplained. V and J calls and clone size are as listed in that table; D and trimming were resolved from the DNA. The sample records 350,000 to 400,000 clones, approximately 90% of which are singletons. The top ten hold about 0.78% of the sample.

Germline trimming amounts to 5 bases on V and 7 bases on J, with 5 as the count of junction bases outside the gene matches. From a lookup of the germline V gene, CDR1 and CDR2 are SGHRS and YFSETQ. The cysteine opens and the phenylalanine closes a CDR3 of 12 amino acids. Here the CDR3 DNA is all that survives: 36 bases in frame from base 1. This sequence uses TRBV5-1 and TRBJ2-7, and TRBD1 aligns with 8 junction nucleotides. Sequenced material: PBMCs or T cells enriched from blood (not recorded which). This TCR derives from a woman aged 35 to 49 who had been exposed to COVID-19. The DNA sequence is given as TGCGCCAGCAGAGACGGGACAGGTGAGCAGTACTTC. This encodes CASRDGTGEQYF.